This T cell receptor beta chain is drawn from a study of T cells in Graves' hyperthyroidism and ophthalmopathy. The overall study: At the time of initial diagnosis and before any treatment, peripheral blood was collected. Study findings and constraints: Stable hyperthyroidism was separated from ophthalmopathy by a model based on 13 V-J features.

Regions amplified from RNA transcripts were the TCR beta CDR3 regions. TCR CDR3 regions were first amplified by RT-PCR with HTBI primers. Each CDR3 protein is one row after TCRdb ran MiXCR on the multiplex PCR reads. This repertoire shows about 840,000 distinct CDR3 sequences, over 35% found once; its top ten account for approximately 10%. This clonotype appeared a few times. Its antigen is still unknown. Graves' hyperthyroidism was deemed stable given no ophthalmopathy progression within 18 months. These patients, aged 18 to 65, had recently diagnosed hyperthyroidism lasting under 2 months. Trimming took 8 bases from V and 3 from J; bases not matched to a gene: 9. CDR3 size: 14 residues. CDR1 and CDR2 (germline): SEHNR, FQNEAQ (reference sequence).

Sequenced input: blood. The TCR comes from a man aged 18 to 35 with Graves' hyperthyroidism. The chain is built from TRBV7-9 and TRBJ1-1; 7 nucleotides line up with TRBD1. CDR3 amino acids: CASHSGRGDTEAFF. The CDR3 DNA reads TGTGCCAGCCACTCGGGCAGGGGGGACACTGAAGCTTTCTTT. Combining the CDR3 with reference TRBV7-9 and TRBJ1-1 gives the whole variable domain DTGVSQNPRHKITKRGQNVTFRCDPISEHNRLYWYRQTLGQGPEFLTYFQNEAQLEKSRLLSDRFSAERPKGSFSTLEIQRTEQGDSAMYLCASHSGRGDTEAFFGQGTRLTVV.